These 29 T cell receptor beta chains share one sample of origin, sequenced in a study of T cell responses to AZD1222 COVID-19 vaccine. Clones were sequenced by immunoSEQ multiplex PCR, and TCRdb holds only the in-frame ones, with some missing. This table holds roughly 93,000 clones, 85% to 90% found once. The specimen comprised peripheral blood, sampled on day 0 of MenACWY control vaccination. The source of these receptors is an adult in good health.

The gene calls are TRBV15 and TRBJ2-4; TRBD1 agrees at 8 bases. Germline-derived CDR1 and CDR2 are LNHNV and YYDKDF (reference sequence). The CDR3 has 18 residues. J was trimmed by 0 bases and V by 0 bases; bases with no gene match: 7. The CDR3 loop is CATSRDPGQAVAKNIQYF. As DNA, the CDR3 is TGTGCCACCAGCAGAGATCCGGGACAGGCTGTAGCCAAAAACATTCAGTACTTC.

The chain uses TRBV11-2 and TRBJ2-2, with a weak D call TRBD2 (5 bases). V dropped 0 bases and J dropped 5 bases, with 16 bases sitting between them. Germline V lookup: CDR1 SGHAT, CDR2 FQNNGV. CDR3 length: 17 amino acids. The CDR3: CASSLEFGLGPTGELFF. The CDR3 DNA reads as TGTGCCAGCAGCTTAGAGTTCGGACTTGGGCCGACCGGGGAGCTGTTTTTT.

This clone turned up a few times. The V gene is TRBV7-2, the J gene TRBJ1-1; D is unclear. The ends were cut back, 2 bases at V and 0 bases at J, with 7 bases in the middle. The germline V gene has CDR1 SGHTA and CDR2 FQGNSA. The CDR3 contains 14 residues. The DNA for the CDR3 is TGTGCCAGCAGCTTACGTAACTTGAACACTGAAGCTTTCTTT. It codes for CASSLRNLNTEAFF.

This sequence joins TRBV6-6 and TRBJ2-1, with 7 bases fitting TRBD2. The CDR3 is 13 amino acids. Germline values: CDR1 MNHNY, CDR2 SVGAGI (reference sequence). V trimming: 7 bases; J trimming: 6 bases; junction bases outside the gene matches: 6. CDR3 bases: TGTGCCAGCACCGTGCCGGGAGGCAATGAGCAGTTCTTC. Amino acids: CASTVPGGNEQFF.

The sample holds one count of this clone. V and J are TRBV28 and TRBJ1-6; TRBD1 matches at 8 bases. The CDR3 is made up of 15 amino acids. Germline V gene sequence: CDR1 MDHEN, CDR2 SYDVKM. The V segment lost 1 base and the J segment 10 bases; nucleotides outside the gene matches: 6. CDR3 region: CASSLYVTGVSPLHF. The CDR3, as DNA: TGTGCCAGCAGTTTATACGTGACAGGGGTCTCACCCCTCCACTTT.

The CDR3 region has the DNA TGCGCCAGCAGCCAAGATTATGGGGTTGGCACTGAAGCTTTCTTT. Protein: CASSQDYGVGTEAFF. The V and J genes are TRBV4-3 and TRBJ1-1; D remains ambiguous. The V end was cut by 0 bases, the J end by 4 bases, with 12 bases between. Looked up from germline, CDR1 is LGHNA and CDR2 is YSLEER. CDR3 length: 15 residues.

The rearrangement links TRBV28 to TRBJ1-4; D is ambiguous. Germline V gene sequence: CDR1 MDHEN, CDR2 SYDVKM. V was pared by 5 bases and J by 8 bases, with 6 bases between. This CDR3 comprises 11 residues. Here the CDR3 reads CASSPGEKLFF. In DNA, the CDR3 is TGTGCCAGCAGTCCGGGGGAAAAACTGTTTTTT.

J is TRBJ2-1 and V is TRBV29-1, with TRBD2 as a possible D gene (7 bases). Germline values: CDR1 SQVTM, CDR2 ANQGSEA. Trimming removed 6 bases from V and 6 bases from J, with 18 bases in between. The CDR3 consists of 14 residues. The CDR3 spells CSVKVIRGANEQFF. CDR3 in DNA: TGCAGCGTAAAGGTGATCCGGGGGGCCAATGAGCAGTTCTTC.

This clone was picked up one time. The J gene is TRBJ2-5, the V gene TRBV10-3; D ambiguous. V was shortened by 0 bases and J by 5 bases, with 4 bases between the two germline ends. This CDR3 contains 12 residues. From germline, CDR1 is ENHRY and CDR2 SYGVKD. The CDR3 spells CAISESPETQYF. CDR3 nucleotides: TGTGCCATCAGTGAGTCGCCGGAGACCCAGTACTTC.

The chain employs TRBV9 and TRBJ2-3, with 8 nucleotides matching TRBD2. CDR3 length: 15 residues. Germline V CDR1 and CDR2: SGDLS, YYNGEE. V shed 0 bases and J 6 bases; nucleotides not matched to a gene: 6. CDR3 in DNA: TGTGCCAGCAGCGTAGAACGGGGGGGCTGGGATACGCAGTATTTT. This sequence encodes CASSVERGGWDTQYF.

CDR3 nucleotide sequence: TGTGCCAGCAGCGCGGTGGGGGGAAATGAGCAGTTCTTC. Its translation: CASSAVGGNEQFF. V and J are TRBV9 and TRBJ2-1; a weak D match, TRBD2 (6 bases). This CDR3 comprises 13 residues. V gave up 3 bases and J gave up 7 bases, with 11 bases separating them. Germline V lookup: CDR1 SGDLS, CDR2 YYNGEE. Drawing the rest from reference TRBV9 and TRBJ2-1, the complete variable domain is DSGVTQTPKHLITATGQRVTLRCSPRSGDLSVYWYQQSLDQGLQFLIQYYNGEERAKGNILERFSAQQFPDLHSELNLSSLELGDSALYFCASSAVGGNEQFFGPGTRLTVL.

This sequence joins TRBV4-3 and TRBJ2-1; unclear D gene. The CDR3 consists of 15 residues. The germline CDR1 and CDR2 sequences are LGHNA and YSLEER. V was pared by 0 bases and J by 3 bases, with 9 bases between. The CDR3 region is CASSQEQTDYNEQFF. The CDR3 DNA is TGCGCCAGCAGCCAAGAACAAACAGACTACAATGAGCAGTTCTTC.

The chain joins TRBV14 to TRBJ1-3, with a possible D match to TRBD1 (5 bases). This CDR3 is built from 17 residues. CDR1 is SGHDN and CDR2 is FVKESK in the germline V gene. V was clipped by 1 base and J by 2 bases, with 15 bases between them. CDR3 in amino acids: CASSQARGQGAGNTIYF. Here the CDR3 DNA reads TGTGCCAGCAGCCAAGCGAGGGGCCAGGGTGCTGGAAACACCATATATTTT.

CDR3 residues: CASSEDLTLTYEQYF. The CDR3 region has the DNA TGTGCCAGCAGTGAAGATCTGACACTGACCTACGAGCAGTACTTC. This chain joins TRBV6-1 and TRBJ2-7; D gene uncertain. CDR1 is MNHNS and CDR2 is SASEGT in the germline V gene. There are 15 residues in the CDR3. Trimming pared 1 base from V and 2 bases from J, leaving 12 bases between.

The chain carries TRBV18 and TRBJ2-3; a possible D gene is TRBD1 (6 bases). V lost 5 bases and J 2 bases, leaving 14 bases between the germline ends. The length of the CDR3 is 15 residues. Germline-derived CDR1 and CDR2 are KGHSH and LQKENI. CDR3 residues: CASSTRGSYTDTQYF. The CDR3 nucleotides read TGTGCCAGCTCAACCAGGGGTTCCTACACAGATACGCAGTATTTT.

The chain combines TRBV15 with TRBJ1-5, with 10 nucleotides matching TRBD1. Germline CDR1 reads LNHNV; CDR2 reads YYDKDF (reference sequence). Losses at the gene ends were 1 base for V and 6 bases for J; bases not matched to a gene: 3. This CDR3 is built from 15 residues. CDR3 nucleotide sequence: TGTGCCACCAGCAGAGGACAGGGGGCCGCTCAGCCCCAGCATTTT. This codes for CATSRGQGAAQPQHF. The entire variable domain, with the rest obtained from reference TRBV15 and TRBJ1-5, is as follows: DAMVIQNPRYQVTQFGKPVTLSCSQTLNHNVMYWYQQKSSQAPKLLFHYYDKDFNNEADTPDNFQSRRPNTSFCFLDIRSPGLGDTAMYLCATSRGQGAAQPQHFGDGTRLSIL.

The chain uses TRBV27 and TRBJ2-3, with a tentative D call TRBD2 (6 bases). CDR1 is MNHEY, CDR2 SMNVEV, per germline (reference sequence). This CDR3 has 14 residues. Trimming shortened V by 2 bases and J by 7 bases, and 13 bases separated the two germline ends. The CDR3 nucleotides are TGTGCCAGCAGTTTAACTCGGGACTCCTATACGCAGTATTTT. It is translated as CASSLTRDSYTQYF.

This clone was observed once. V and J are TRBV3-1 (or the pseudogene TRBV3-2) and TRBJ1-2; D remains ambiguous. Germline-derived CDR1 and CDR2 are LGHDT and YNNKEL (reference sequence). The length of the CDR3 is 16 residues. Deletions cut 1 base from V and 6 bases from J, with 18 bases between. CDR3 DNA sequence: TGTGCCAGCAGCCAAGCGGGCGCGATCGTTCGGAATGGCTACACCTTC. This translates into CASSQAGAIVRNGYTF.

V gene TRBV6-5 combines with J gene TRBJ1-1, with a weak D call TRBD1 (5 bases). The CDR3 loop spans 15 amino acids. Germline assignment: CDR1 MNHEY and CDR2 SVGAGI. The V end lost 5 bases, the J end lost 1 base, and 14 bases lay between the germline ends. The CDR3, as DNA: TGTGCCAGCAGTCCTACCGGGACTTCGAACACTGAAGCTTTCTTT. As protein: CASSPTGTSNTEAFF.

This sequence joins TRBV24-1 and TRBJ2-5, with D hard to call. The V gene lost 4 bases and the J gene lost 7 bases, with 12 bases spanning the gap. Germline V gives CDR1 KGHDR, CDR2 SFDVKD. This CDR3 region has 13 residues. The CDR3: CATSEKLGRTQYF. CDR3 bases: TGTGCCACCAGTGAGAAGCTAGGACGGACCCAGTACTTC.

This chain connects TRBV5-1 to TRBJ1-4, with D maybe TRBD1 (6 bases). Between the trimmed V and J ends, which lost 4 bases and 6 bases, there was a span of 13 bases. The germline V gene has CDR1 SGHRS and CDR2 YFSETQ. The CDR3 has 14 residues. The DNA of the CDR3 is TGCGCCAGCAGCCCACCGGGACAAGATGAAAAACTGTTTTTT. It specifies CASSPPGQDEKLFF. Full variable domain (outside the CDR3, taken from reference TRBV5-1 and TRBJ1-4): KAGVTQTPRYLIKTRGQQVTLSCSPISGHRSVSWYQQTPGQGLQFLFEYFSETQRNKGNFPGRFSGRQFSNSRSEMNVSTLELGDSALYLCASSPPGQDEKLFFGSGTQLSVL.

The V and J genes are TRBV9 and TRBJ2-5, with D maybe TRBD2 (6 bases). With 4 bases removed from V and 4 bases from J, the gap between germline ends came to 14 bases. The CDR3 is 14 amino acids. Germline V CDR1 and CDR2: SGDLS, YYNGEE. The CDR3 coding sequence is TGTGCCAGCAGCCCAGGACACGGGGGAGAGACCCAGTACTTC. It is translated as CASSPGHGGETQYF.

The rearrangement joins TRBV5-1 to TRBJ2-3; D is unclear. The CDR3 contains 15 residues. Germline CDR1 reads SGHRS; CDR2 reads YFSETQ. V lost 4 bases, J lost 3 bases, and 15 bases lay in between. As DNA, the CDR3 is TGCGCCAGCAGCCCTGGGCTAGAACCTACAGATACGCAGTATTTT. This encodes CASSPGLEPTDTQYF.

V and J are TRBV27 and TRBJ1-5, with D perhaps matching TRBD1 (6 bases). Germline lookup yields CDR1 MNHEY and CDR2 SMNVEV (reference sequence). Trimming stripped 8 bases from V and 2 bases from J, with 16 bases between. This CDR3 comprises 15 residues. This chain's CDR3 is CASRDQGSGNQPQHF. The CDR3 DNA follows: TGTGCCAGCCGGGACCAGGGGTCGGGCAATCAGCCCCAGCATTTT.

In its sample, this clone was seen once. The chain combines TRBV21-1 with TRBJ1-4. TRBV21-1 is designated a pseudogene. This CDR3 contains 17 residues. The CDR3 DNA is TGTGCCAGCAGCAAAGTGAATCCGGGGACAACTAATGAAAAACTGTTTTTT. Its protein is CASSKVNPGTTNEKLFF.

The V call is TRBV6-2 or TRBV6-3, the J call TRBJ2-5; maybe TRBD1 (6 bases). The ends were cut back, 0 bases at V and 6 bases at J, with 14 bases in the middle. CDR1 and CDR2 from the germline V gene are MNHEY and SVGEGT. This CDR3 is built from 15 residues. This CDR3 reads CASSYSGAWGQTQYF. In DNA form, the CDR3 reads TGTGCCAGCAGTTACTCCGGGGCCTGGGGGCAGACCCAGTACTTC.

The V gene is TRBV3-1 (or the pseudogene TRBV3-2), the J gene TRBJ1-2; 7 bases map to TRBD1. Germline V gives CDR1 LGHDT, CDR2 YNNKEL (reference sequence). This CDR3 contains 16 residues. Trimming at V came to 0 bases and at J to 0 bases, leaving 4 bases not matched to a gene. The CDR3 DNA reads TGTGCCAGCAGCCAAGATAGGGACAGTTCTAACTATGGCTACACCTTC. This sequence encodes CASSQDRDSSNYGYTF.

This rearrangement joins TRBV20-1 to TRBJ2-3; the D is unclear. Germline V CDR1 and CDR2: DFQATT, SNEGSKA (reference sequence). The CDR3 extends over 11 amino acids. V dropped 3 bases and J dropped 5 bases, with 6 bases sitting between them. The CDR3, as DNA: TGCAGTGCTAGTATAGGAGATACGCAGTATTTT. Its protein is CSASIGDTQYF.

The CDR3 nucleotides read TGTGCCAGTAGCCCGGGACTAGCGGGGGTAGGGTACACCGGGGAGCTGTTTTTT. Its translation is CASSPGLAGVGYTGELFF. V is TRBV19 and J is TRBJ2-2; 14 positions match TRBD2. Germline CDR1 reads LNHDA; CDR2 reads SQIVND (reference sequence). The ends lost 6 bases at V and 3 bases at J; junction bases unmatched: 9. The CDR3 runs to 18 residues.